A selection of T cell receptor beta chains follows, all from one sample in a study of patients and donors after allogeneic stem cell transplantation. TCRdb re-called the RT-PCR reads through MiXCR, storing one row per CDR3 protein. The data contain some 200,000 distinct CDR3 sequences, less than 45% of them singletons. The sample was blood, either unsorted or a sorted T cell fraction (not recorded which). The receptors were sampled from a human donor who was either an allogeneic HSCT recipient or a stem cell or donor lymphocyte infusion donor (not recorded which). It is not recorded whose cells these are; they may come from a transplant donor. CDR3s include the opening cysteine and the closing phenylalanine or tryptophan. The D gene is left open where the match is weak. Clone size is shown for a subset of rows, as once, few, many or a class of expanded clone.

J: TRBJ1-2
V: TRBV29-1
size: .
D: .
DNA: TGCAGCGTTGAAGATGGGGAGCTCGCCTACGGCTACACCTTC
CDR3: CSVEDGELAYGYTF

J: TRBJ2-2
V: TRBV9
size: .
D: .
DNA: TGTGCCAGCAGCGTAGATGCGGGAGGGGAGCTGTTTTTT
CDR3: CASSVDAGGELFF

J: TRBJ1-5
V: TRBV6-2/TRBV6-3
size: .
D: .
DNA: TGTGCCAGCAGTTACATGACGGCCTACGGTAATCAGCCCCAGCATTTT
CDR3: CASSYMTAYGNQPQHF

J: TRBJ1-1
V: TRBV4-2
size: few
D: TRBD1
DNA: TGTGCCAGCAGCCAAGATCTTCAGGGGGCGGTGAACACTGAAGCTTTCTTT
CDR3: CASSQDLQGAVNTEAFF

J: TRBJ1-4
V: TRBV4-1
size: .
D: TRBD1
DNA: TGCGCCAGCAGCCACCCGGACAGGGTGGGGGAAAAACTGTTTTTT
CDR3: CASSHPDRVGEKLFF

J: TRBJ2-1
V: TRBV7-6
size: once
D: .
DNA: TGTGCCAGCAGCCCCCGTTTGACTAGTTCTCCGTTCTTC
CDR3: CASSPRLTSSPFF

J: TRBJ2-3
V: TRBV2
size: .
D: .
DNA: TGTGCCTCCCGAGGGCGACGGGCGGGCACAGATACGCAGTATTTT
CDR3: CASRGRRAGTDTQYF

J: TRBJ1-2
V: TRBV12-3/TRBV12-4
size: .
D: .
DNA: TGTGCCAGCACTAAGAGGGGGGTGAACTATGGCTACACCTTC
CDR3: CASTKRGVNYGYTF

J: TRBJ1-1
V: TRBV12-3/TRBV12-4
size: .
D: .
DNA: TGTGCCAGCAGCTCCAAGGTGGGACCGAGCACTGAAGCTTTCTTT
CDR3: CASSSKVGPSTEAFF

J: TRBJ1-1
V: TRBV24-1
size: .
D: .
DNA: TGTGCCACCAGTGATTCGGCGCATAGTGAAGCTTTCTTT
CDR3: CATSDSAHSEAFF

J: TRBJ2-3
V: TRBV20-1
size: .
D: .
DNA: TGCAGTGCTAGATTGGGCGGGAAAGGAGATACGCAGTATTTT
CDR3: CSARLGGKGDTQYF

J: TRBJ1-3
V: TRBV7-8
size: .
D: .
DNA: TGTGCCAGCAGCCCGACCACAGGGACTGGAAACACCATATATTTT
CDR3: CASSPTTGTGNTIYF

J: TRBJ1-1
V: TRBV7-9
size: few
D: TRBD1
DNA: TGTGCCAGCAGCTCAACAACCGGATTAACAGGGGATTATAAGAACACTGAAGCTTTCTTT
CDR3: CASSSTTGLTGDYKNTEAFF

J: TRBJ1-1
V: TRBV5-1
size: few
D: .
DNA: TGCGCCAGCAGCTTGAAACTTCTGGGGACGAACACTGAAGCTTTCTTT
CDR3: CASSLKLLGTNTEAFF

J: TRBJ1-4
V: TRBV7-8
size: .
D: .
DNA: TGTGCCAGCAGCTGGGGGTTGGCTAATGAAAAACTGTTTTTT
CDR3: CASSWGLANEKLFF

J: TRBJ1-5
V: TRBV24-1
size: few
D: .
DNA: TGTGCCACCAGTGATTATGGAGGACAGCCCCAGCATTTT
CDR3: CATSDYGGQPQHF

J: TRBJ2-3
V: TRBV27
size: .
D: .
DNA: TGTGCCAGCAGTGAGGAGCCCACAGATACGCAGTATTTT
CDR3: CASSEEPTDTQYF

J: TRBJ1-1
V: TRBV4-2
size: few
D: TRBD1
DNA: TGTGCCAGCATGATAGGGGACAGGGCGAACCCTGAAGCTTTCTTT
CDR3: CASMIGDRANPEAFF

J: TRBJ1-5
V: TRBV28
size: few
D: .
DNA: TGTGCCAGCAGGTTCCTTACATCCCTATCAACAGATAGCAATCAGCCCCAGCATTTT
CDR3: CASRFLTSLSTDSNQPQHF

J: TRBJ1-2
V: TRBV7-8
size: .
D: TRBD1
DNA: TGTGCCAGCAGCTTAGGGAGCGAGAACGGGCGGACAGGGGAGTTCAATTGGTATGGCTACACCTTC
CDR3: CASSLGSENGRTGEFNWYGYTF

J: TRBJ2-5
V: TRBV28
size: .
D: TRBD2
DNA: TGTGCCAGCAGTTTAACGGCGGGGGGCAAAGAGACCCAGTACTTC
CDR3: CASSLTAGGKETQYF

J: TRBJ2-7
V: TRBV4-2
size: .
D: .
DNA: TGTGCCAGCAGCCAAGATGAGAAGGGATCCTACGAGCAGTACTTC
CDR3: CASSQDEKGSYEQYF

J: TRBJ1-1
V: TRBV5-1
size: .
D: .
DNA: TGCGCCAGCAGCTTTCAGGGGCTTACTGAAGCTTTCTTT
CDR3: CASSFQGLTEAFF

J: TRBJ1-1
V: TRBV10-3
size: few
D: .
DNA: TGTGCCATCAGTGGACAGAGCGGTACTGAAGCTTTCTTT
CDR3: CAISGQSGTEAFF

J: TRBJ1-1
V: TRBV5-1
size: .
D: .
DNA: TGCGCCAGCAGCCTAATTCGGGACACAGCGACTGAAGCTTTCTTT
CDR3: CASSLIRDTATEAFF

J: TRBJ1-6
V: TRBV6-6
size: .
D: .
DNA: TGTGCCAGCAGTTACACGACAGCTTATAATTCACCCCTCCACTTT
CDR3: CASSYTTAYNSPLHF

J: TRBJ2-1
V: TRBV6-6
size: .
D: .
DNA: TGTGCCAGCAGCTACTCGAGCTCCTACAATGAGCAGTTCTTC
CDR3: CASSYSSSYNEQFF

J: TRBJ1-6
V: TRBV7-9
size: .
D: .
DNA: TGTGCCAGCAGCTTATGGGGGGACTCACCCCTCCACTTT
CDR3: CASSLWGDSPLHF

J: TRBJ1-2
V: TRBV7-8
size: .
D: .
DNA: TGTGCCAGCAGCTTAGATAGGCAAGCCATCTATGGCTACACCTTC
CDR3: CASSLDRQAIYGYTF

J: TRBJ2-2
V: TRBV6-5
size: few
D: TRBD1
DNA: TGTGCCAGCAGTTATCAGGACAGGGCCAACACCGGGGAGCTGTTTTTT
CDR3: CASSYQDRANTGELFF

J: TRBJ2-7
V: TRBV20-1
size: .
D: .
DNA: TGCAGTGCTAGATCCGGGTACGAGCAGTACTTC
CDR3: CSARSGYEQYF

J: TRBJ1-2
V: TRBV10-3
size: .
D: TRBD1
DNA: TGTGCCATCAGTGAAGGGACAGGGGGCTCCGATGGCTACACCTTC
CDR3: CAISEGTGGSDGYTF

J: TRBJ1-1
V: TRBV20-1
size: few
D: .
DNA: TGCAGTGCTAGTCCTGGGGGCCTCTACACTGAAGCTTTCTTT
CDR3: CSASPGGLYTEAFF

J: TRBJ1-6
V: TRBV13
size: .
D: TRBD1
DNA: TGTACCAGCAGCCCCGCGGGGACAGACTATAATTCACCCCTCCACTTT
CDR3: CTSSPAGTDYNSPLHF

J: TRBJ1-5
V: TRBV6-6
size: few
D: .
DNA: TGTGCCAGCAGTTATCAGCCCCAGCATTTT
CDR3: CASSYQPQHF

J: TRBJ1-4
V: TRBV12-3/TRBV12-4
size: .
D: .
DNA: TGTGCCAGCAGTCTCAATGGCGAAAAACTGTTTTTT
CDR3: CASSLNGEKLFF

J: TRBJ2-7
V: TRBV29-1
size: few
D: .
DNA: TGCAGCGTTCAGGGGACGGAGAGCGACTCCTACGAGCAGTACTTC
CDR3: CSVQGTESDSYEQYF

J: TRBJ2-3
V: TRBV5-1
size: once
D: TRBD2
DNA: TGCGCCAGCAGCGCAGAGTGGACTAGCCGGAGCCCTACGCAGTATTTT
CDR3: CASSAEWTSRSPTQYF

J: TRBJ2-3
V: TRBV4-3
size: .
D: .
DNA: TGCGCCAGCAGCCGCCAACGCAAGGCCTGGGCAGATACGCAGTATTTT
CDR3: CASSRQRKAWADTQYF

J: TRBJ1-1
V: TRBV9
size: .
D: TRBD1
DNA: TGTGCCAGCAGCGTAACAGGGGGCCGTGACACTGAAGCTTTCTTT
CDR3: CASSVTGGRDTEAFF

J: TRBJ1-2
V: TRBV7-9
size: .
D: TRBD1
DNA: TGTGCCAGCAGCGGAACGGGACAGACGAGAGGCTACACCTTC
CDR3: CASSGTGQTRGYTF

J: TRBJ1-1
V: TRBV15
size: .
D: .
DNA: TGTGCCACCAGCAGAGCCCTGACAGGAACGGGTATTGAAGCTTTCTTT
CDR3: CATSRALTGTGIEAFF

J: TRBJ1-5
V: TRBV12-3/TRBV12-4
size: few
D: TRBD1
DNA: TGTGCCAGCAGTACCGACAGGGTACAGACTAATCAGCCCCAGCATTTT
CDR3: CASSTDRVQTNQPQHF

J: TRBJ1-5
V: TRBV27
size: many
D: TRBD1
DNA: TGTGCCAGCAGTTTCGGACAGGACAATCAGCCCCAGCATTTT
CDR3: CASSFGQDNQPQHF

J: TRBJ2-1
V: TRBV6-5
size: .
D: TRBD2
DNA: TGTGCCAGTATGACTCGGGAGGGCCTGAGTGAGCAGTTCTTC
CDR3: CASMTREGLSEQFF